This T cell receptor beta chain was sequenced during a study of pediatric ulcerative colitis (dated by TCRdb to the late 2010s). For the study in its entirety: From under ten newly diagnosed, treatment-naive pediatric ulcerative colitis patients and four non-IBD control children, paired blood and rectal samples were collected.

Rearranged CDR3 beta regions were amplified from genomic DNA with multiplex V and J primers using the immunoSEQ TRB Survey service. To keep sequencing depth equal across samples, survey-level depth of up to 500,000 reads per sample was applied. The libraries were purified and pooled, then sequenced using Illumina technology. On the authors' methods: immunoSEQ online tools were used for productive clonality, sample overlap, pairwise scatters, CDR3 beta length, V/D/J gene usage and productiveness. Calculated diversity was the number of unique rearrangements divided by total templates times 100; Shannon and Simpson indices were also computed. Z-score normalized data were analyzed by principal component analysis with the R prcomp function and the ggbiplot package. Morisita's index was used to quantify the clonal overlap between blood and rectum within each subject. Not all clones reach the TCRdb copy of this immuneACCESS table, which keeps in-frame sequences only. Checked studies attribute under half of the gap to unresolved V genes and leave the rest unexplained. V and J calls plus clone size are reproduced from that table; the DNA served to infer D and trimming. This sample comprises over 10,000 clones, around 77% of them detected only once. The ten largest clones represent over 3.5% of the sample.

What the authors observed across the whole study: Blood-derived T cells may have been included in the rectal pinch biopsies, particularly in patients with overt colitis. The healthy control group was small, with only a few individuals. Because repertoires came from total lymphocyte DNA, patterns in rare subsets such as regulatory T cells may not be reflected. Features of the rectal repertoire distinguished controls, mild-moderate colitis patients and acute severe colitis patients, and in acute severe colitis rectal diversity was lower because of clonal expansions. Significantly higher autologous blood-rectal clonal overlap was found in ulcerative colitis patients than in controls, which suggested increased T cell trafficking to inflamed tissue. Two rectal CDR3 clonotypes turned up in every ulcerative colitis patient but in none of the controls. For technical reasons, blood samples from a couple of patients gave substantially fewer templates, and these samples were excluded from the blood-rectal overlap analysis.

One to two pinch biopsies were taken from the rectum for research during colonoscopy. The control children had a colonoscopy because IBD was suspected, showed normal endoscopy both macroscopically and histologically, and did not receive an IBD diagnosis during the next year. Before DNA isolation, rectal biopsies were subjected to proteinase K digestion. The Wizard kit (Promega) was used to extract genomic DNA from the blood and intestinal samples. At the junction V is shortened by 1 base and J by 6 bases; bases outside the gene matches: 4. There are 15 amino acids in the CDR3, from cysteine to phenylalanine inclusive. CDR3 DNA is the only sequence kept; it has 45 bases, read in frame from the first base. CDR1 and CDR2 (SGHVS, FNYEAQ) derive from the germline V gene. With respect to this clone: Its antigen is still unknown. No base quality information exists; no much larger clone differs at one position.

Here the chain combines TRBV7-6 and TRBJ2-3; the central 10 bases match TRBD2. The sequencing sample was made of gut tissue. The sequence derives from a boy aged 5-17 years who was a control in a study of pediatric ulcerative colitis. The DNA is TGTGCCAGCAGCTTAGACGCTAGCGGGAGCGATACGCAGTATTTT. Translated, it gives CASSLDASGSDTQYF.